The sequence of this T cell receptor beta chain was determined in a study of cytotoxic CD8 clonotypes in ibrutinib-treated CLL. Study information: Following treatment for a median around twelve months, range 6 to 36, response samples were then taken. Per sample, productive templates averaged about 240,000 and productive rearrangements averaged approximately 90,000.

Profiling relied on immunoSEQ multiplex PCR, and the TCRdb table lists in-frame clones only, not all of them. This repertoire shows approximately 42,000 clones, almost 70% found once; its top ten account for approximately 15%. Germline values: CDR1 SGHRS, CDR2 YFSETQ. CDR3 length equals 14 residues. Trimming pared 0 bases from V and 5 bases from J, leaving 11 bases between. This chain uses TRBV5-1 with TRBJ1-1; D uncertain. The sample consisted of PBMCs, taken after 12 months of ibrutinib treatment. The receptor was derived from a human donor with chronic lymphocytic leukemia. The CDR3 loop reads CASSLGSLWTEAFF. Written as DNA, the CDR3 is TGCGCCAGCAGCTTGGGCAGTTTGTGGACTGAAGCTTTCTTT.